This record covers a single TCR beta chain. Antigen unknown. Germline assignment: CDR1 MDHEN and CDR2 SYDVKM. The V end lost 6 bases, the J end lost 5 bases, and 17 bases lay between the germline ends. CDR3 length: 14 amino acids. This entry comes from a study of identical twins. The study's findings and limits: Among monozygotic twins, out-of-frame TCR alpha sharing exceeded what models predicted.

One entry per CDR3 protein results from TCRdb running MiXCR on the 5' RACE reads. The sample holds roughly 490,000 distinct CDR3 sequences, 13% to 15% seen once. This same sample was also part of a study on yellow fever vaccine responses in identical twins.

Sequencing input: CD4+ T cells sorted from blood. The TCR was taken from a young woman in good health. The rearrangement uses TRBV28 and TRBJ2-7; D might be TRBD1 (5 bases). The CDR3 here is CASSTVRGRNEQYF. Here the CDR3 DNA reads TGTGCCAGCAGCACTGTTAGGGGTAGGAACGAGCAGTACTTC.